What follows describes a single TCR beta chain. The data belong to a study of blood T cell repertoires in COVID-19. Study details: COVID-19 samples collected from the United States, Italy and Spain covered acute and convalescent phases.

Using immunoSEQ multiplex PCR, the repertoire was profiled, and TCRdb retains in-frame clones only, with some absent. The data hold about 40,000 clones, with over 70% observed a single time. Sequenced sample: peripheral blood. This receptor was taken from a woman in her 70s with acute or convalescent COVID-19.

The CDR3 DNA follows: TGTGCCAGTAGTATGCCTAACAGGGGGGGCACTGAAGCTTTCTTT. Translation gives CASSMPNRGGTEAFF. The chain couples TRBV19 to TRBJ1-1; the match to TRBD1 covers 8 bases. The CDR3 is made up of 15 amino acids. The germline V gene encodes CDR1 LNHDA and CDR2 SQIVND (reference sequence). J gave up 4 bases and V 3 bases, and 7 bases lay outside the gene matches. The variable domain in full, completed from reference TRBV19 and TRBJ1-1, reads DGGITQSPKYLFRKEGQNVTLSCEQNLNHDAMYWYRQDPGQGLRLIYYSQIVNDFQKGDIAEGYSVSREKKESFPLTVTSAQKNPTAFYLCASSMPNRGGTEAFFGQGTRLTVV.